This T cell receptor beta chain was sequenced for a study of blood T cell repertoires in COVID-19 (dated by TCRdb to the early 2020s). About the full investigation: Samples covering the acute and convalescent phases of COVID-19 were provided by collaborators in the United States, Italy and Spain. The material from the prospective study consisted of cDNA or gDNA derived from T cells, B-cell-depleted T cells, or PBMCs. Subjects who had been exposed to COVID-19, were actively infected with it, or had recovered from it provided the deeply sampled blood TCRbeta repertoires that made up the dataset. A freely available public database, intended as a resource for researchers studying the immune response to SARS-CoV-2, is where the repertoires were released. Samples were obtained from the ongoing ImmuneRACE study (first 160 participants) and from 1,200 or so subjects provided by 6 global collaborators. The sample metadata nearly always contained a de-identified subject ID, COVID-19 status, age in years and sex. HLA class I and class II types, where available, came from metadata supplied by the sample provider rather than from assay-based typing. The investigation overall reported the following: How much clinical and demographic metadata was included differed by source and by participant, and the metadata was provided uncurated.

Taken from cysteine to phenylalanine, the CDR3 has 15 residues. Only the CDR3 region is kept as DNA, spanning 45 bases read in frame from base 1. The junction shows trimming of 4 bases on V and 4 bases on J, and the gene matches do not reach 7 bases of it. Via the germline V gene, CDR1 is SGHDT and CDR2 YYEEEE. The immunoSEQ Assay, a bias-controlled multiplex PCR, was used to amplify TCRbeta CDR3 regions from genomic DNA. As for the authors' bioinformatics: The number of nucleated cells in each sample was estimated from the amplification of reference gene primers within the assay. Sequence reads were collapsed and filtered to measure the absolute abundance of every unique TCRbeta CDR3 rearrangement. For each sample, productive Simpson clonality was calculated as the square root of Simpson's diversity index across productive rearrangements. As stored in TCRdb, this immuneACCESS dataset retains in-frame rearrangements with V and J assigned. A fraction of the clones does not appear; measured against another copy, unresolved V genes explain less than half of the discrepancy, and the remainder lacks a known reason. The V and J calls and clone size are taken from that table; D and trimming were inferred from the DNA. The sample yields tens of thousands of clones; around 93% were counted once. The ten largest make up roughly 2.3% of the sample.

Collaborating institutions collected whole blood in K2EDTA tubes following their own protocols. For TCRbeta analysis, collaborators shipped samples as frozen whole blood, isolated PBMCs, or DNA extracted from either of those sample types. On this clone: Its antigen remains undetermined. No much larger clone exists at a distance of one base, and base qualities are not known.

Sequenced: peripheral blood. The sequence was collected from a human donor with active COVID-19. The donor label of this sample is uncertain. The chain was built from TRBV5-6 and TRBJ2-3, and TRBD1 aligns with 9 junction nucleotides. The nucleotide sequence is given as TGTGCCAGCAGCCTAACACAGGGGGCAGCAGATACGCAGTATTTT. Translated, this gives CASSLTQGAADTQYF.